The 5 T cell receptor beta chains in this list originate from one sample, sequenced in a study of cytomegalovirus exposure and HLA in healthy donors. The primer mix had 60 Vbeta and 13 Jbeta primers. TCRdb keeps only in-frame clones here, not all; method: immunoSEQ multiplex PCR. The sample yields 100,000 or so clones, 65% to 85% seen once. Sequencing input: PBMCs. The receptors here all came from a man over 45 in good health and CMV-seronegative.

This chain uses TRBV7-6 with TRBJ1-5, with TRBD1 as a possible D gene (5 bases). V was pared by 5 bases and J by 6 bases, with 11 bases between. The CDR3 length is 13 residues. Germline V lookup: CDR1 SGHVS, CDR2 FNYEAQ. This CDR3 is CASSTGGTQPQHF. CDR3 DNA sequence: TGTGCCAGCAGCACGGGGGGGACTCAGCCCCAGCATTTT.

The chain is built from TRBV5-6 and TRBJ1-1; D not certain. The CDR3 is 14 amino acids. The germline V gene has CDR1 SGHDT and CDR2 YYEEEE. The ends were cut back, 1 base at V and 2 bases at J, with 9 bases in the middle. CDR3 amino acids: CASSLLGQNTEAFF. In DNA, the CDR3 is TGTGCCAGCAGCTTGTTGGGCCAAAACACTGAAGCTTTCTTT. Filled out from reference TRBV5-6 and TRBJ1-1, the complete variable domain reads DAGVTQSPTHLIKTRGQQVTLRCSPKSGHDTVSWYQQALGQGPQFIFQYYEEEERQRGNFPDRFSGHQFPNYSSELNVNALLLGDSALYLCASSLLGQNTEAFFGQGTRLTVV.

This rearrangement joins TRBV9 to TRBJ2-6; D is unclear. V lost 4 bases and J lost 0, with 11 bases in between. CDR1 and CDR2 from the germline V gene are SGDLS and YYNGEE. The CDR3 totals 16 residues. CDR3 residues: CASSMPGFSGANVLTF. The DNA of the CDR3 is TGTGCCAGCAGCATGCCCGGGTTCTCTGGGGCCAACGTCCTGACTTTC.

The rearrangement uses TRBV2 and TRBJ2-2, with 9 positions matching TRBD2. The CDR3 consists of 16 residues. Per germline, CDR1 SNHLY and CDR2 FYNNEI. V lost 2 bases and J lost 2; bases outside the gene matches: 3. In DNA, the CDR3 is TGTGCCAGCAGTGAACTAGCGGGGAGTAACACCGGGGAGCTGTTTTTT. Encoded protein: CASSELAGSNTGELFF.

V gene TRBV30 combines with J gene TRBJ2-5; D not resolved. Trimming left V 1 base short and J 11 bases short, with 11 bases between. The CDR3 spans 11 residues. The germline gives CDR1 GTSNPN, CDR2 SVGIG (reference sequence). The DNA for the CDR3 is TGTGCCTGGAGTGACTCATGGGCTCAGTACTTC. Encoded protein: CAWSDSWAQYF.